This record covers a single T cell receptor beta chain. While CD8+ and CD4+ T cells were isolated negatively, TEMRA cells were enriched by FACS. This sample was taken from a study of CD8 T cells in Susac syndrome. An input of about 0.5 to 1 ug of RNA was subjected to reverse transcription using random hexamers. TCR beta CDR3 was amplified by immunoSEQ multiplex PCR. This amplification extended across 54 Vbeta and 13 Jbeta segments. TCRdb reprocessed the immunoSEQ multiplex PCR reads via MiXCR and lists one record per CDR3 protein. The data show 70,000 or so distinct CDR3 sequences, about 95% seen once. J was trimmed by 5 bases and V by 3 bases; bases with no gene match: 9. The CDR3 is made up of 15 amino acids. Germline loops: CDR1 GTSNPN, CDR2 SVGIG (reference sequence).

The clonotype was recovered from a human donor in good health. The rearrangement links TRBV30 to TRBJ2-3; 9 nucleotides line up with TRBD2. The source material was CD8+ T cells from PBMCs. The CDR3 is CAWRAKRGAIDTQYF. The CDR3 DNA reads as TGTGCCTGGAGGGCCAAGCGGGGGGCGATAGATACGCAGTATTTT. The whole variable domain, remainder taken from reference TRBV30 and TRBJ2-3, is SQTIHQWPATLVQPVGSPLSLECTVEGTSNPNLYWYRQAAGRGLQLLFYSVGIGQISSEVPQNLSASRPQDRQFILSSKKLLLSDSGFYLCAWRAKRGAIDTQYFGPGTRLTVL.